This TCR beta chain emerged from a study of control samples from healthy donors and cancer patients. V lost 1 base and J 7 bases, leaving 7 bases between the germline ends. This CDR3 is built from 13 residues. Assay: immunoSEQ multiplex PCR; the TCRdb copy retains only in-frame clones and omits some. This table has 100,000 to 150,000 clones, roughly 86% appearing once. This TCR was recovered from a middle-aged man with head and neck cancer. The sequencing input was PBMCs. The chain has TRBV12-3 or TRBV12-4 and TRBJ1-4; D is unresolved. CDR3 sequence: CASSLDPSEKLFF. CDR3 DNA sequence: TGTGCCAGCAGTTTAGACCCAAGTGAAAAACTGTTTTTT.